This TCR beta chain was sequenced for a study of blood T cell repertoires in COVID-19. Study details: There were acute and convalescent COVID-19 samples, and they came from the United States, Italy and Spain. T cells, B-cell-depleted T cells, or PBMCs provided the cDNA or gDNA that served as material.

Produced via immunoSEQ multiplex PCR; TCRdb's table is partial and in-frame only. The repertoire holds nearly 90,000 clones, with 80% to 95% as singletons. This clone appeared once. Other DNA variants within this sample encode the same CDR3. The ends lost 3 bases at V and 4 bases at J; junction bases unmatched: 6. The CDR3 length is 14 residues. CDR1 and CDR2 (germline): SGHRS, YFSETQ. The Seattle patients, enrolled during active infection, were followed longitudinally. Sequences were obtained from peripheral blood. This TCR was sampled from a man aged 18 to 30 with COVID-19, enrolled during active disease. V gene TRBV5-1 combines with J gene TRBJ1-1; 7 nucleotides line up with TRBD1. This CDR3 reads CASSSQGGGTEAFF. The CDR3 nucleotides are TGCGCCAGCAGCTCCCAGGGGGGCGGCACTGAAGCTTTCTTT.